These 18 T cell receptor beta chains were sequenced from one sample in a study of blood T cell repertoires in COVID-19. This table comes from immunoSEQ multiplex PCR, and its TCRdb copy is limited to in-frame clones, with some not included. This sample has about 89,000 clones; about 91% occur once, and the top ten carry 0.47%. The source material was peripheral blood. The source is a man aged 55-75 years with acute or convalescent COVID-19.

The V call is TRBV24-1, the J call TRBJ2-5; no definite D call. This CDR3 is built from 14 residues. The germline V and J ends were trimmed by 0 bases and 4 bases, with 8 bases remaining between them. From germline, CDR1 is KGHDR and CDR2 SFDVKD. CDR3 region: CATSDLAGRETQYF. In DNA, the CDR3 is TGTGCCACCAGTGATTTGGCTGGCCGAGAGACCCAGTACTTC.

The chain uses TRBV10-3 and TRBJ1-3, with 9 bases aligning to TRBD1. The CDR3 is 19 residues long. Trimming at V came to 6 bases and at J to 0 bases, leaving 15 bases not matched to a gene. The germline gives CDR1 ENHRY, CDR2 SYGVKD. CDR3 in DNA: TGTGCCATCAGATCCCGGGACAGGGAACGGACCCTCTCTGGAAACACCATATATTTT. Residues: CAIRSRDRERTLSGNTIYF.

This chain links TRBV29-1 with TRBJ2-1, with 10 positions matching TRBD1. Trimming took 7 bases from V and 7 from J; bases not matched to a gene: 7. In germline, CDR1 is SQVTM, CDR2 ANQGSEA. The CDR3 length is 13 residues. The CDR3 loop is CSAPGQGKNEQFF. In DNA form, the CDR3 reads TGCAGCGCACCGGGACAGGGGAAGAATGAGCAGTTCTTC.

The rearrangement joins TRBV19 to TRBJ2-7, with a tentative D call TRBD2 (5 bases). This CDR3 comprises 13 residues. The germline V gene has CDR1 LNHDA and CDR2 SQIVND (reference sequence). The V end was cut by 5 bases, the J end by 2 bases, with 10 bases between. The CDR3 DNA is TGTGCCAGTAGTGCGGGCCCGACCTACGAGCAGTACTTC. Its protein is CASSAGPTYEQYF.

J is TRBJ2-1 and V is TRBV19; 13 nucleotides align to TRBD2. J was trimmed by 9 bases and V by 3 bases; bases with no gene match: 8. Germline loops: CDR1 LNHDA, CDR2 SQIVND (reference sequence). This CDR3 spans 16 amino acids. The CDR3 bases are TGTGCCAGTAGTATCCCCCTTGGACTAGCGGGAGTTGAGCAGTTCTTC. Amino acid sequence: CASSIPLGLAGVEQFF.

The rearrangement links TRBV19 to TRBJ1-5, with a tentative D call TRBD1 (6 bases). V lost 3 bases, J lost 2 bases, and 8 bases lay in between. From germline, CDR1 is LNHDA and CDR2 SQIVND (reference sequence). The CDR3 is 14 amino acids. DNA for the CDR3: TGTGCCAGTAGTATTCAGGGGCGCAATCAGCCCCAGCATTTT. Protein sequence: CASSIQGRNQPQHF.

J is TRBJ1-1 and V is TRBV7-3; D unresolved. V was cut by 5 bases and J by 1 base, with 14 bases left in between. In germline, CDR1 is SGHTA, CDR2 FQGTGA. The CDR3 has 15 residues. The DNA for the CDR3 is TGTGCCAGCAGCCTTCATAACGGGAAGAACACTGAAGCTTTCTTT. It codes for CASSLHNGKNTEAFF.

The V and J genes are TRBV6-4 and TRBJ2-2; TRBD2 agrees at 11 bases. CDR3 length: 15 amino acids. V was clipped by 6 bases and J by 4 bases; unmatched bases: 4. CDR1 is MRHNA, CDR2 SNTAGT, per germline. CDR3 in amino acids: CASSATSGVTGELFF. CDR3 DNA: TGTGCCAGCAGCGCGACTAGCGGGGTCACCGGGGAGCTGTTTTTT.

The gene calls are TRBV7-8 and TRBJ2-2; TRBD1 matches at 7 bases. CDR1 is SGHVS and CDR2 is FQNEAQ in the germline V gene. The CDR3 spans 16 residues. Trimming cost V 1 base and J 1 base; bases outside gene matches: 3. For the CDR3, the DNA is TGTGCCAGCAGCTTAGGGCAGGGGGAGAACACCGGGGAGCTGTTTTTT. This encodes CASSLGQGENTGELFF.

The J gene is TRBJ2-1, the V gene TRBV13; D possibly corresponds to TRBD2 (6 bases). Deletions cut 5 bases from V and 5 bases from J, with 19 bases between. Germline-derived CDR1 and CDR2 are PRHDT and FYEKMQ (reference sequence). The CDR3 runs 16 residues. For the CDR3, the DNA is TGTGCCAGCAGCCCTGCGGGGAGAGGTGTCCACAATGAGCAGTTCTTC. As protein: CASSPAGRGVHNEQFF.

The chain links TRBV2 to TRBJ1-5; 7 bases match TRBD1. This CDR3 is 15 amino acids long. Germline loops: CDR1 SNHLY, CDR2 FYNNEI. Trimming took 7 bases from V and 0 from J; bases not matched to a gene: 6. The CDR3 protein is CASTRTGYSNQPQHF. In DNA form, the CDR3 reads TGTGCCAGCACCCGGACAGGATATAGCAATCAGCCCCAGCATTTT.

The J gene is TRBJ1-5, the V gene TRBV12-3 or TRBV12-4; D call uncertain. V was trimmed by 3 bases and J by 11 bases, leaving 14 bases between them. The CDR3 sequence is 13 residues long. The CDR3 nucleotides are TGTGCCAGCAGTTTGGGAGCCGTGCGGGCCCAGCATTTT. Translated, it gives CASSLGAVRAQHF.

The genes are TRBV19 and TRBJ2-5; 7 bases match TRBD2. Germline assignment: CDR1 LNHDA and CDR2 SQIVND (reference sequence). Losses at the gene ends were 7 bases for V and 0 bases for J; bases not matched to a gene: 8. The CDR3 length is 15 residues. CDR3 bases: TGTGCCAGTACCGAAAATGCGGGGGACCAAGAGACCCAGTACTTC. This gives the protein CASTENAGDQETQYF.

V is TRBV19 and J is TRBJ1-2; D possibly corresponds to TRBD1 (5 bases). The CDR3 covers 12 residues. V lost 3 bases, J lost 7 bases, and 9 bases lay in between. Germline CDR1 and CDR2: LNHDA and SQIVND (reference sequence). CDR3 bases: TGTGCCAGTAGTATCCAGGGCGGTGGCTACACCTTC. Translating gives CASSIQGGGYTF.

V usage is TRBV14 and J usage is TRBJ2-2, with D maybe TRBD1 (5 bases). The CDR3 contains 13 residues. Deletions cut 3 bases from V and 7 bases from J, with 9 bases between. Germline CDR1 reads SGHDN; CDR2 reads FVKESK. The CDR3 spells CASSQARGGELFF. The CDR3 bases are TGTGCCAGCAGCCAGGCTAGGGGCGGGGAGCTGTTTTTT.

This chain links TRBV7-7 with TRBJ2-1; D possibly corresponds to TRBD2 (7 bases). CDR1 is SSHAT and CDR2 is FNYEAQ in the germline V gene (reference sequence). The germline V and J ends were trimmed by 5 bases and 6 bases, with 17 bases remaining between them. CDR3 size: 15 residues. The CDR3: CASSPLAGALNEQFF. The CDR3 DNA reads TGTGCCAGCAGCCCATTGGCGGGGGCGCTCAATGAGCAGTTCTTC.

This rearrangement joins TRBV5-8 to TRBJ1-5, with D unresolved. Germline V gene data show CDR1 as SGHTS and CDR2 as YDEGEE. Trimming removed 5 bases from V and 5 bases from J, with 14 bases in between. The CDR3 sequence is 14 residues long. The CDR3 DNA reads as TGTGCCAGCAGTACAAATCGGGGTCATCAGCCCCAGCATTTT. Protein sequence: CASSTNRGHQPQHF.

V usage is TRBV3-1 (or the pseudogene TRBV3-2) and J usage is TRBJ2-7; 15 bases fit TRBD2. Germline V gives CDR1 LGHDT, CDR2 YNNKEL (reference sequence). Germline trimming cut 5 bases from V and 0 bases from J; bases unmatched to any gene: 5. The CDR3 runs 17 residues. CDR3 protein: CASSYGTSGRFSYEQYF. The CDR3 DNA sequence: TGTGCCAGCAGCTACGGGACTAGCGGGAGGTTCTCCTACGAGCAGTACTTC.